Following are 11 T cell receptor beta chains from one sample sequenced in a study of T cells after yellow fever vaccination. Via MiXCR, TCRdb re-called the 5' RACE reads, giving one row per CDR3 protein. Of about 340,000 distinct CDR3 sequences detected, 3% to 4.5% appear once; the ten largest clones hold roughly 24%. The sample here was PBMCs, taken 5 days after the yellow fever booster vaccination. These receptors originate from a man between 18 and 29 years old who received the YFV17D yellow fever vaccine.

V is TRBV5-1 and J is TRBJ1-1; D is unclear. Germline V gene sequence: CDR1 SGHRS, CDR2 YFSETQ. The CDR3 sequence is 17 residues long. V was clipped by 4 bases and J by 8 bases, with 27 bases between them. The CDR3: CASSGQRDGRFPTEAFF. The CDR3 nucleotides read TGCGCCAGCAGCGGTCAACGGGATGGCAGATTCCCGACGGAAGCTTTCTTT.

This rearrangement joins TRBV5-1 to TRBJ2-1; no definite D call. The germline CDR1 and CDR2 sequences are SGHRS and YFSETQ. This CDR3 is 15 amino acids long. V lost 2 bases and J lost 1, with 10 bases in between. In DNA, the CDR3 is TGCGCCAGCAGCTTTATCGCGTTGTCCTACAATGAGCAGTTCTTC. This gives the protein CASSFIALSYNEQFF.

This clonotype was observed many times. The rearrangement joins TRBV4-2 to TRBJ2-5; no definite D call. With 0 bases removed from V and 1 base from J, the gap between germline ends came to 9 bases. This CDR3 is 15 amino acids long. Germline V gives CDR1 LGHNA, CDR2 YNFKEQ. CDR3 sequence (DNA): TGTGCCAGCAGCCAAGATCATAGGTTCCAAGAGACCCAGTACTTC. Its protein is CASSQDHRFQETQYF.

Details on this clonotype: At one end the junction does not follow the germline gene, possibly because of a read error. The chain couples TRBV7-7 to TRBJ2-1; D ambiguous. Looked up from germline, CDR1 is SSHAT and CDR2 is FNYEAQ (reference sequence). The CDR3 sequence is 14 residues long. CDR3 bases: TGTGCTAGCAGCTTAACGAGGACCTACAATGAGCAGTTCTTC. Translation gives CASSLTRTYNEQFF.

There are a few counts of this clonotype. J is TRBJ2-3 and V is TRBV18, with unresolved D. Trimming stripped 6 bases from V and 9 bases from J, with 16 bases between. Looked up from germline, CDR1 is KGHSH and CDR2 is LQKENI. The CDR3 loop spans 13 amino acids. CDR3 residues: CASSFWTRETQYF. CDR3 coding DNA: TGTGCCAGCTCGTTTTGGACCCGCGAAACGCAGTATTTT.

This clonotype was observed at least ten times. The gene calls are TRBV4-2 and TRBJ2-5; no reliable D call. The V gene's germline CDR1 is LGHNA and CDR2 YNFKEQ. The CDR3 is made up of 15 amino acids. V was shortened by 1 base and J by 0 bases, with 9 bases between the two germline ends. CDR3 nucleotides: TGTGCCAGCAGCCAAGGGGGAACGTACCAAGAGACCCAGTACTTC. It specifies CASSQGGTYQETQYF.

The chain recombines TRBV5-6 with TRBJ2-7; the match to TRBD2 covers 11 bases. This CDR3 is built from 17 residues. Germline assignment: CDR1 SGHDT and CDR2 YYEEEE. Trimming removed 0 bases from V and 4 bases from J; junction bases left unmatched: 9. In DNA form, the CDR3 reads TGTGCCAGCAGCTTGGACGCACTAGCGGGGGTTTCGTACGAGCAGTACTTC. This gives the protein CASSLDALAGVSYEQYF.

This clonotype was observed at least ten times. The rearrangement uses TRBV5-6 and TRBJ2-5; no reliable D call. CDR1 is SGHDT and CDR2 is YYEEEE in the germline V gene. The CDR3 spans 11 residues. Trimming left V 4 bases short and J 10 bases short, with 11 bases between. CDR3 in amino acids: CASSLGSNQYF. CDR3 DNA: TGTGCCAGCAGCCTTGGGTCAAACCAGTACTTC.

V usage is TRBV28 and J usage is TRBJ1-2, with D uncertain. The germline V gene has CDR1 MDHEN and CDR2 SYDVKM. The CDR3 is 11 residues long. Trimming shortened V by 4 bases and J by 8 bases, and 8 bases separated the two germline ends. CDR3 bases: TGTGCCAGCAGTTCACGGCAGGGCTACACCTTC. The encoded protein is CASSSRQGYTF.

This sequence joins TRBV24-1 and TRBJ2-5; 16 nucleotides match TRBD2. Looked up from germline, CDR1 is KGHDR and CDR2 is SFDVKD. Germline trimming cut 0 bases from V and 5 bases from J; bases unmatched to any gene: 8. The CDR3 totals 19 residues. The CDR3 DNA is TGTGCCACCAGTGATTTGCACGGGACTAGCGGGGGGGCGATGGAGACCCAGTACTTC. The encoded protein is CATSDLHGTSGGAMETQYF.

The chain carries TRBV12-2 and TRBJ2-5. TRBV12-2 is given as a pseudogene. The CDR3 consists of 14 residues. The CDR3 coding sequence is TGTGCAAGTCGCTTAGGGTCCTCCCAAGAGACCCAGTACTTC. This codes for CASRLGSSQETQYF.